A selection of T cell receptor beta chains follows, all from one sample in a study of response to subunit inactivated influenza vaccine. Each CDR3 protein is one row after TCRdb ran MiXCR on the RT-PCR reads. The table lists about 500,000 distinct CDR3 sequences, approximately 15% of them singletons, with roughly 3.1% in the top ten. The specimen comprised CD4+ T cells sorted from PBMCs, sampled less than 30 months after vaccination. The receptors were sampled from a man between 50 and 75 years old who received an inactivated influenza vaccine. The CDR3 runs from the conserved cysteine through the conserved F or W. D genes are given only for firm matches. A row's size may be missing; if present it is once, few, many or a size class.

DNA: TGCAGCGTTGAAGAGGACATGAATCAGCCCCAGCATTTT
CDR3: CSVEEDMNQPQHF
size: many
V: TRBV29-1
J: TRBJ1-5
D: -

DNA: TGTGCCAGCAGCTTAATGGTACAGCTTAACACCGGGGAGCTGTTTTTT
CDR3: CASSLMVQLNTGELFF
size: few
V: TRBV7-2
J: TRBJ2-2
D: -

DNA: TGTGCCAGCAGCCAAGACGAGGGTGGTAGCTTTGAGCAGTTCTTC
CDR3: CASSQDEGGSFEQFF
size: -
V: TRBV4-2
J: TRBJ2-1
D: -

DNA: TGTGCCAGCAGCTTAGCGGTAGGGGAGAGGGAGCAGTACTTC
CDR3: CASSLAVGEREQYF
size: few
V: TRBV11-2
J: TRBJ2-7
D: -

DNA: TGTGACAGTAGTATAACCTCGACTAGCGGGGGGTCCACAGATACGCAGTATTTT
CDR3: CDSSITSTSGGSTDTQYF
size: -
V: TRBV19
J: TRBJ2-3
D: TRBD2

DNA: TGTGCCACCAGTGATTTCGGGTTGAGAGAAGCTTTCTTT
CDR3: CATSDFGLREAFF
size: -
V: TRBV24-1
J: TRBJ1-1
D: -

DNA: TGCAGCGTTGGACTAATGTACCAAGAGACCCAGTACTTC
CDR3: CSVGLMYQETQYF
size: -
V: TRBV29-1
J: TRBJ2-5
D: -

DNA: TGTGCCAGCAGCTTAGCGCCCGGGGGCGGTGGCTACACCTTC
CDR3: CASSLAPGGGGYTF
size: -
V: TRBV7-7
J: TRBJ1-2
D: -

DNA: TGTGCCAGCAGCGAAGGTTTCAGTATGGGGGAGAATGAGCAGTTCTTC
CDR3: CASSEGFSMGENEQFF
size: -
V: TRBV4-2
J: TRBJ2-1
D: -

DNA: TGCGCCAGCAGCACCGGGACAGCGAACTACGAGCAGTACTTC
CDR3: CASSTGTANYEQYF
size: few
V: TRBV5-1
J: TRBJ2-7
D: TRBD1

DNA: TGTGCCAGCAGGGTGACAGGGGGGGTCACCGGGGAGCTGTTTTTT
CDR3: CASRVTGGVTGELFF
size: few
V: TRBV12-3/TRBV12-4
J: TRBJ2-2
D: TRBD1

DNA: TGTGCCAGCAGGGGACAGACTGAGACCCAGTACTTC
CDR3: CASRGQTETQYF
size: -
V: TRBV28
J: TRBJ2-5
D: TRBD1

DNA: TGTGCCAGCAGCCTGATAGTTCTATCACCCCTCCACTTT
CDR3: CASSLIVLSPLHF
size: many
V: TRBV7-2
J: TRBJ1-6
D: -

DNA: TGTGCCACCAGCAGAGACCCGACTAGCGTGGATACGCAGTATTTT
CDR3: CATSRDPTSVDTQYF
size: -
V: TRBV15
J: TRBJ2-3
D: TRBD2

DNA: TGTGCCAGCAGCGCGGGACTAGGATTCTACAATGAGCAGTTCTTC
CDR3: CASSAGLGFYNEQFF
size: -
V: TRBV11-1
J: TRBJ2-1
D: TRBD2

DNA: TGCGCCAGCAGCTTTGACATCTACAATGAGCAGTTCTTC
CDR3: CASSFDIYNEQFF
size: many
V: TRBV5-1
J: TRBJ2-1
D: -

DNA: TGTGCCAGCAGTGTAGGGGACAGGAGCACAGATACGCAGTATTTT
CDR3: CASSVGDRSTDTQYF
size: -
V: TRBV12-3/TRBV12-4
J: TRBJ2-3
D: TRBD1

DNA: TGTGCCAGCATCCTGGGGCCGCAGGGGCGCGGGTTCACTGAAGCTTTCTTT
CDR3: CASILGPQGRGFTEAFF
size: -
V: TRBV6-2/TRBV6-3
J: TRBJ1-1
D: -

DNA: TGTGCCAGCAGTTTCGGTCCCTCAAGGGTACTGAGAGGGTACGAGCAGTACTTC
CDR3: CASSFGPSRVLRGYEQYF
size: few
V: TRBV27
J: TRBJ2-7
D: -

DNA: TGTGCCAGCAGTTTGGGCAGGGCGGGTTACGGGGAGCTGTTTTTT
CDR3: CASSLGRAGYGELFF
size: -
V: TRBV27
J: TRBJ2-2
D: -